This TCR beta chain was sequenced during a study of T cell repertoires in cytomegalovirus infection (dated by TCRdb to between 2018 and 2020). Study-level background: Peptide stimulations targeted recently identified HLA-C-restricted CMV epitopes, whose presentation resists viral immunomodulation, together with well-studied HLA-B-restricted epitopes. Because public TCR beta signatures pointed to carriage of CMV infection together with the matching HLA type, the HLA type of each donor mattered for the analysis. The study at large found these results: Carriers of CMV infection plus the relevant HLA type were discriminated by the cumulative frequency of public TCR beta family members in the study cohort and in an independent approximately 340-donor cohort. The ex vivo response was dominated by HLA-C-restricted CMV-specific TCR beta clonotypes, and the single most frequent clonotype in two of eight donors was supplied by these HLA-C-restricted clonotypes.

The instrument was an Illumina HiSeq 1500. TCRdb applied fastp at Q25 and MiXCR to the public reads, then kept only in-frame beta chains. Rows merge per CDR3 protein into single entries with the most common DNA and genes. This sample has about 830,000 distinct CDR3 sequences in its table, and about 30% of those were observed once. Around 12% of the sample is taken by the ten largest. To note about this clonotype: Its binding antigen is unknown. No qualities accompany the bases; no much larger clone lies one base away.

V is clipped by 0 bases and J by 0 bases, and the sequence between their germline boundaries is 12 bases long. Reading from cysteine to phenylalanine, the CDR3 counts 17 amino acids. Just CDR3 DNA is preserved here, 51 bases in frame from base 1. CDR1 and CDR2 are drawn from the germline V gene (reference sequence): LGHDT, YNNKEL. The treatment or condition label on this specimen signifies: in vitro stimulation with specific CMV peptide epitopes to enrich CMV-specific T cells. The V gene is TRBV3-1 and the J gene is TRBJ2-1; a tentative D match to TRBD2 spans 6 bases. The clonotype comes from a human donor in good health (CMV status not recorded). Some clones in this sample may be carry-over from other donors' samples. The specimen was cultured CD8+ T cells from PBMCs, collected from culture after CMV antigen stimulation. The CDR3: CASSQERGYASYNEQFF. The DNA is TGTGCCAGCAGCCAAGAACGGGGGTATGCCTCCTACAATGAGCAGTTCTTC.